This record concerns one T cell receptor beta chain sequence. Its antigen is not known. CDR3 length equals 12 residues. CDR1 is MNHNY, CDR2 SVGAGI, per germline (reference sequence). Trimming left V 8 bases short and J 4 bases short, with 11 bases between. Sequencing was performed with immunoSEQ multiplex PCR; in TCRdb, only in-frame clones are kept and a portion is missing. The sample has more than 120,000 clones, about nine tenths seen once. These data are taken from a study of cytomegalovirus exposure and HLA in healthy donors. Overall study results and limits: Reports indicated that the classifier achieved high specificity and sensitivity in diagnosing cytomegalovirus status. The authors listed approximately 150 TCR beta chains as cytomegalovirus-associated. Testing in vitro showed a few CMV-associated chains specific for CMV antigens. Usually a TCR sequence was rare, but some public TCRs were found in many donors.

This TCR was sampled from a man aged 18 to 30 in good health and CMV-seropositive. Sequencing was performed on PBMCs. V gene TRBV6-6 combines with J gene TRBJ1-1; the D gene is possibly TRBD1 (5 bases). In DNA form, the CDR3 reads TGTGCCAGCCTGTCCCAGGGCACTGAAGCTTTCTTT. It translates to CASLSQGTEAFF.